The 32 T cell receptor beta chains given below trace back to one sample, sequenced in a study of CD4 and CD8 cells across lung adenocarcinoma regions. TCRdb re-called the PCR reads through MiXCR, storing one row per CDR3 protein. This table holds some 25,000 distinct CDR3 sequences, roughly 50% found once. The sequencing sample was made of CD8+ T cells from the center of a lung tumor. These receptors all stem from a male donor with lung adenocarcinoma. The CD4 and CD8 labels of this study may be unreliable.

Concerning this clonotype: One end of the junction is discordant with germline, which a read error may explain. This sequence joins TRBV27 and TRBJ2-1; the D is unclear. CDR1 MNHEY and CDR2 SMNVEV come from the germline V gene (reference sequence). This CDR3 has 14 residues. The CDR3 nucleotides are TGTGTCAGCAGCCCGACATTAGCCAAAAACATTCAGTTCTTC. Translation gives CVSSPTLAKNIQFF.

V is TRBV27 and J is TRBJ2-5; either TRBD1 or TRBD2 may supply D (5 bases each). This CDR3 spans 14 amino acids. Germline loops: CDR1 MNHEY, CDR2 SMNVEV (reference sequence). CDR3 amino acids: CAGSGGSPRETQYF. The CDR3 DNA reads TGTGCGGGCAGTGGGGGAAGTCCGCGAGAGACCCAGTACTTC.

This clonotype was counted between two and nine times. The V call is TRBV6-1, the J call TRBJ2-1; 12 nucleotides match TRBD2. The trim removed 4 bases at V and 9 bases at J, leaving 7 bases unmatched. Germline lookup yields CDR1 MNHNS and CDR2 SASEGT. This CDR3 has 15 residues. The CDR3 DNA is TGTGCCAGCAGTGTAGCTAGCGGGGGGGCCGCTGAGCAGTTCTTC. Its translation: CASSVASGGAAEQFF.

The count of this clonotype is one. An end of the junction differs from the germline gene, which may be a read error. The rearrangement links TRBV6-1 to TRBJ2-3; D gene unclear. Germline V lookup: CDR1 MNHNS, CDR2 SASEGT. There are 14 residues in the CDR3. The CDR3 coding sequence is TGTGCCAGCAGCCTGGTTATGAGCATAGATGCGCAGTATTTC. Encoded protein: CASSLVMSIDAQYF.

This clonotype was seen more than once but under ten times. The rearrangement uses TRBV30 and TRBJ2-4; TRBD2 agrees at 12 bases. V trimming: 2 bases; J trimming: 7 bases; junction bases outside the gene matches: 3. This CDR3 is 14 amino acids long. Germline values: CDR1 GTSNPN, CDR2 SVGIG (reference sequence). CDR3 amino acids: CAWSPTSGSNIQYF. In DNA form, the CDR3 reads TGTGCCTGGAGTCCGACTAGCGGGAGTAACATTCAGTACTTC.

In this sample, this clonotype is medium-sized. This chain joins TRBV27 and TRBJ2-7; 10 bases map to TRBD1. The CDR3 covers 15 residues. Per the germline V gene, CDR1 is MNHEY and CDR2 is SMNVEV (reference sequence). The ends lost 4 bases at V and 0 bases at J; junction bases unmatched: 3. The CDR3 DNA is TGTGCCAGCAGTTCCCGGACAGGGGGCTCCTACGAGCAGTACTTC. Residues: CASSSRTGGSYEQYF.

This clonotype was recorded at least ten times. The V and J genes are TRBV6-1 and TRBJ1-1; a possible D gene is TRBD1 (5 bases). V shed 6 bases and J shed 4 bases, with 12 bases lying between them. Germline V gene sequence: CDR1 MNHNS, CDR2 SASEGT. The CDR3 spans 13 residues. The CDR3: CASSRVLGTEAFF. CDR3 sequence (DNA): TGTGCCAGCAGCAGGGTTTTGGGCACTGAAGCTTTCTTT.

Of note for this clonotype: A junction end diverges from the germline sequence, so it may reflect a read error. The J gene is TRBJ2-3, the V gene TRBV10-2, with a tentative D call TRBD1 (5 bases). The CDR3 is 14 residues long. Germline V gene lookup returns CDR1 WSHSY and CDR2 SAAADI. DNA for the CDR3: TGCGCCAGCAGGGGGCGGTGGGCCAAAGACACGCAGTATTTC. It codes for CASRGRWAKDTQYF.

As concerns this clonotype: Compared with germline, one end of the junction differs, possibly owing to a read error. The CDR3 protein is CRSTGPGAKNTQYF. The DNA of the CDR3 is TGCCGCAGCACGGGGCCGGGAGCCAAAAACACGCAGTACTTC. The rearrangement joins TRBV10-3 to TRBJ2-4; weak D call: TRBD2 (6 bases). The CDR3 extends over 14 amino acids. Germline loops: CDR1 ENHRY, CDR2 SYGVKD.

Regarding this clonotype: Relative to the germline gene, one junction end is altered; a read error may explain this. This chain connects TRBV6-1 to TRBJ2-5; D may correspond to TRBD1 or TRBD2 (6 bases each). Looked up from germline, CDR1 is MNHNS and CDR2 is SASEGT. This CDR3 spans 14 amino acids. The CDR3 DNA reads TGTGCCGGCAAGGGGGGCCCAAGCCAAGATACGCAGTATTTC. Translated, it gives CAGKGGPSQDTQYF.

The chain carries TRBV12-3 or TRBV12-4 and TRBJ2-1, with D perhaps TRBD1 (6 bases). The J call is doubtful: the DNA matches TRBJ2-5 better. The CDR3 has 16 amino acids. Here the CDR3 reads CASSIQTGGQGETQYF. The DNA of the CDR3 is TGTGCCAGCAGTATCCAAACTGGGGGCCAGGGAGAGACCCAGTACTTC.

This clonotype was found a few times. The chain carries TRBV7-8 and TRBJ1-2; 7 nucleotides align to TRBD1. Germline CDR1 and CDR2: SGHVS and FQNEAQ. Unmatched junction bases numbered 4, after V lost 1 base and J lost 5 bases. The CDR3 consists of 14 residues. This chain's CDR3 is CASSLEQGLYGYTF. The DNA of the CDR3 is TGTGCCAGCAGCTTAGAACAGGGGTTATATGGCTACACCTTC.

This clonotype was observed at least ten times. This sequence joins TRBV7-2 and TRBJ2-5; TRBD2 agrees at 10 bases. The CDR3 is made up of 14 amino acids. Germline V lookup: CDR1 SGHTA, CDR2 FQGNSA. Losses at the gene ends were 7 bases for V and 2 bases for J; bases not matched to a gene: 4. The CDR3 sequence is CASNVLAGQETQYF. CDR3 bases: TGTGCCAGCAATGTACTAGCGGGGCAAGAGACCCAGTACTTC.

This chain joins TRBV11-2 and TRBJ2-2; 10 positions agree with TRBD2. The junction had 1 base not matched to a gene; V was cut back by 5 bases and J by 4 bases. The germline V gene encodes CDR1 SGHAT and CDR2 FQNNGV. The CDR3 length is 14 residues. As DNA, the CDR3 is TGTGCCAGCAGCCCTAGCGGGAGCACCGGGGAGCTGTTTTTT. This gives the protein CASSPSGSTGELFF.

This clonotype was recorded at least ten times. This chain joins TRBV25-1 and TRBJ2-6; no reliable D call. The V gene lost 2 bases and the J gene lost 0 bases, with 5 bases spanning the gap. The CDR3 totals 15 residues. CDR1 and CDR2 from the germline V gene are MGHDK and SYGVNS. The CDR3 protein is CASSEVGSGANVLTF. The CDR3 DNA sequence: TGTGCCAGCAGTGAAGTAGGCTCTGGGGCCAACGTCCTGACTTTC.

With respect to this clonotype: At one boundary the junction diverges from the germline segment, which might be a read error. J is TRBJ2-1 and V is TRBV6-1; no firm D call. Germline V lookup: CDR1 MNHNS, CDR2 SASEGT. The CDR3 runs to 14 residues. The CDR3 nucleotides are TGTGCCAGCAGTGGTGCTAGTGATTACAGTGAGCTGTTTTTC. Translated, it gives CASSGASDYSELFF.

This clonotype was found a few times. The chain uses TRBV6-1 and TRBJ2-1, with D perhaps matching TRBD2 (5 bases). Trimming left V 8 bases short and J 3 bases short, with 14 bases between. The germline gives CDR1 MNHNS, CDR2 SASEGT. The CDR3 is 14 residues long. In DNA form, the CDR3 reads TGTGCCAGCGGCCCCTCTAGCAACTACAATGAGCAGTTCTTC. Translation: CASGPSSNYNEQFF.

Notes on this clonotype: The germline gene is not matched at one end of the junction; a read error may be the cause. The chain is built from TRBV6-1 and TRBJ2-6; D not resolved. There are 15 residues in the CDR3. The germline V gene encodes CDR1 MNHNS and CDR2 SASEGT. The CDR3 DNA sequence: TGTGCCAGCGGGCTAGTCGCTTCGTGGGCCTACGTCCAGTCCTTC. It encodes CASGLVASWAYVQSF.

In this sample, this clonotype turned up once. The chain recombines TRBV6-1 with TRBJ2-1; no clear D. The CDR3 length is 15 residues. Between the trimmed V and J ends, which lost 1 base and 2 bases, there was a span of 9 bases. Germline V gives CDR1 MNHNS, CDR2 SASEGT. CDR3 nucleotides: TGTGCCAGCAGTGAAGGGGCGGACCCCTACAATGAGCAGTTCTTC. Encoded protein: CASSEGADPYNEQFF.

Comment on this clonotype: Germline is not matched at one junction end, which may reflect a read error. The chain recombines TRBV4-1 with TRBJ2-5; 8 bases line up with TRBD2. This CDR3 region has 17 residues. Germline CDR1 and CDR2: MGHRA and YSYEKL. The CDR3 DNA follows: TGCGCCAGCTGCCAGGGGATCGGGGGGGAGCCCAAAGATACGCAGTACTTC. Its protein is CASCQGIGGEPKDTQYF.

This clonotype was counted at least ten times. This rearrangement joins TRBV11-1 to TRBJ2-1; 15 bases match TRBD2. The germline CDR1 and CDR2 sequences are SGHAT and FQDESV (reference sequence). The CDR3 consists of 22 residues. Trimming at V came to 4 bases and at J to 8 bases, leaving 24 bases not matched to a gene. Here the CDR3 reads CASSSRGARGLAGGVNGDEQFF. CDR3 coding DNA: TGTGCCAGCAGCTCCCGGGGGGCGAGGGGACTAGCGGGAGGCGTCAACGGGGATGAGCAGTTCTTC.

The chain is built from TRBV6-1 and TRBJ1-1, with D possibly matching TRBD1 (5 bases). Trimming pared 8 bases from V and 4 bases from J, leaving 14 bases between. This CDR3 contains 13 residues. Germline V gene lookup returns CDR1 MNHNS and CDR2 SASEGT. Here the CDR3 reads CASSRDWSTEAFF. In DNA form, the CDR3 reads TGTGCCAGCTCAAGGGACTGGTCCACTGAAGCTTTCTTT.

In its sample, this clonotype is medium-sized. Here the CDR3 DNA reads TGCGCCAGCAGTGCGTCCAGATACAATGAGCAGTTCTTC. As protein: CASSASRYNEQFF. The chain joins TRBV10-1 to TRBJ2-1, with D uncertain. V dropped 4 bases and J dropped 4 bases, with 8 bases sitting between them. Germline V gene sequence: CDR1 WNHNN, CDR2 SYGVQD (reference sequence). The CDR3 is 13 amino acids.

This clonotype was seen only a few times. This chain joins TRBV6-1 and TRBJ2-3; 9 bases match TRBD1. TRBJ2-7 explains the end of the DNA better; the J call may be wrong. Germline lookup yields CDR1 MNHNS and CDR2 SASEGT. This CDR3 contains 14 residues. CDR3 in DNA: TGTGCCAGCGAGGGGGACAGGGTGATCTACGAGCAGTACTTC. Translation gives CASEGDRVIYEQYF.

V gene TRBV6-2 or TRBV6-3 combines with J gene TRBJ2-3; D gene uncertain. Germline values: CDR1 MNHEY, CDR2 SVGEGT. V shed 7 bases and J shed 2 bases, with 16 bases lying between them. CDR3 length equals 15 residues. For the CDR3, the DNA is TGTGCCAGCAACCGGGTGGGCCCTCACACAGATACGCAGTATTTT. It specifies CASNRVGPHTDTQYF.

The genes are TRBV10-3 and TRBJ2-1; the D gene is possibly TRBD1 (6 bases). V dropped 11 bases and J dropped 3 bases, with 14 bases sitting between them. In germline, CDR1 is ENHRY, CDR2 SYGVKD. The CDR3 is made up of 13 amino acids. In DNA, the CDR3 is TGTGCCTCAATGCAGGGGAACTACAATGAGCAGTTCTTC. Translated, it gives CASMQGNYNEQFF.

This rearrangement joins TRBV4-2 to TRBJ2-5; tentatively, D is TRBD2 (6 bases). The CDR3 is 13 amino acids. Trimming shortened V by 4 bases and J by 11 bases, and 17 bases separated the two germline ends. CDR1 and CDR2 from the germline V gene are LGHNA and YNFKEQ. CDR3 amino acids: CASSPQGGNEQYF. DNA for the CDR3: TGTGCCAGCAGCCCCCAGGGCGGGAATGAGCAGTACTTC.

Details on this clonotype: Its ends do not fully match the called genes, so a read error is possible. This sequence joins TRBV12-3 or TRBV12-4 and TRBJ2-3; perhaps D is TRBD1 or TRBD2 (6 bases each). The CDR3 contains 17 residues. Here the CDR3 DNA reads TGTGCCAGCAGTGCGGGTCTCGGGGGCGGTTGCCCAGAGACGCAGTATTTT. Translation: CASSAGLGGGCPETQYF.

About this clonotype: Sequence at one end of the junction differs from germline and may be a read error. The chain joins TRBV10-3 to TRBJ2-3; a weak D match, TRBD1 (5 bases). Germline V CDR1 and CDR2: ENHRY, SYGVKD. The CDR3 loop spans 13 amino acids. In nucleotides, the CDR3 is TGTGCCATGGGGCTGAGAGCCAAAAATACGCAGTACTTT. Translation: CAMGLRAKNTQYF.

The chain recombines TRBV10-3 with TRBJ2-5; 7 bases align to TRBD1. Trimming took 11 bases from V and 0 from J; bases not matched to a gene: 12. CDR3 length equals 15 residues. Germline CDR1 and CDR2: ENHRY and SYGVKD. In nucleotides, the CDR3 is TGTGCCGGGGGCAAAGGGGGCCGTGACCAAGAGACCCAGTACTTC. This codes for CAGGKGGRDQETQYF.

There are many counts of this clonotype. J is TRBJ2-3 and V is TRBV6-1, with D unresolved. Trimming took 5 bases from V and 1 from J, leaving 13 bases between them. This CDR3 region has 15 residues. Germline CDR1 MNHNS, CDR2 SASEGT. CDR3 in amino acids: CASSTSAPGTDTQYF. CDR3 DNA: TGTGCCAGCAGTACCAGCGCTCCGGGCACAGATACGCAGTATTTT.

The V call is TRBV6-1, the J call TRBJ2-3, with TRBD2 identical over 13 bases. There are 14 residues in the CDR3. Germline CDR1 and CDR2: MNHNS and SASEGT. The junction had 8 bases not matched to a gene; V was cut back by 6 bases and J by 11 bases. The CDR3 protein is CASRLAGGAAMQYF. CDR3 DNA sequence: TGTGCCAGCAGACTAGCGGGAGGGGCAGCTATGCAGTATTTT.